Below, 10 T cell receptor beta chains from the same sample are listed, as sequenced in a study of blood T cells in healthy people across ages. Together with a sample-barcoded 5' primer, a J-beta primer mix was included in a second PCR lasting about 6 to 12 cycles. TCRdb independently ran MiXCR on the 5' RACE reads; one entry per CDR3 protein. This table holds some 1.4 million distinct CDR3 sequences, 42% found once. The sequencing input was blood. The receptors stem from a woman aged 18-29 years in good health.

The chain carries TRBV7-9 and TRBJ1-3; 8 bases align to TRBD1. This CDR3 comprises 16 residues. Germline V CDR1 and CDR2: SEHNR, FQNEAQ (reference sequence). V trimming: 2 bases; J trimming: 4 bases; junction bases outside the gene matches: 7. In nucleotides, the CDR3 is TGTGCCAGCAGCTTACTACACTCAGGGGGCGGAAACACCATATATTTT. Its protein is CASSLLHSGGGNTIYF.

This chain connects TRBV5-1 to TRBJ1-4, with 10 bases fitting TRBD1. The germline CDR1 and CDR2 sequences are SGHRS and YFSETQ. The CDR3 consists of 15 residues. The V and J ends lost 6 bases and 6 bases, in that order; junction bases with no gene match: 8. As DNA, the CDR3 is TGCGCCAGCAAGTGGGGGGACAGGGGCGATGAAAAACTGTTTTTT. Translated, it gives CASKWGDRGDEKLFF.

Written as DNA, the CDR3 is TGTGCCAGCAGTGTCCGGATGTGGGACACAGCTTACAATGAGCAGTTCTTC. Its translation: CASSVRMWDTAYNEQFF. This chain links TRBV6-1 with TRBJ2-1, with D perhaps matching TRBD1 (6 bases). The V end lost 4 bases, the J end lost 4 bases, and 20 bases lay between the germline ends. CDR3 length equals 17 residues. Germline loops: CDR1 MNHNS, CDR2 SASEGT.

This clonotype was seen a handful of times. The CDR3 here is CASRILGTNEKLFF. The CDR3 DNA is TGTGCCAGCAGAATTCTGGGAACTAATGAAAAACTGTTTTTT. The chain recombines TRBV6-6 with TRBJ1-4; D remains unclear. Trimming took 6 bases from V and 1 from J, leaving 9 bases between them. Germline-derived CDR1 and CDR2 are MNHNY and SVGAGI (reference sequence). The CDR3 contains 14 residues.

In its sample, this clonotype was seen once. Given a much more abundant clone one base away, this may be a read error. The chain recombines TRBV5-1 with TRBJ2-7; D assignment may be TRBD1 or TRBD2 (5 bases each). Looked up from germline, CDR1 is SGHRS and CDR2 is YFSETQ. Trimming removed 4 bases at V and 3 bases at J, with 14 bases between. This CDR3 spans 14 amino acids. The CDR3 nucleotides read TGCGCCAGCAGCCCGACAGAGGAGGTCTACGAGCAGTACTTC. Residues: CASSPTEEVYEQYF. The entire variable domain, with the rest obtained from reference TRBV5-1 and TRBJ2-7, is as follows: KAGVTQTPRYLIKTRGQQVTLSCSPISGHRSVSWYQQTPGQGLQFLFEYFSETQRNKGNFPGRFSGRQFSNSRSEMNVSTLELGDSALYLCASSPTEEVYEQYFGPGTRLTVT.

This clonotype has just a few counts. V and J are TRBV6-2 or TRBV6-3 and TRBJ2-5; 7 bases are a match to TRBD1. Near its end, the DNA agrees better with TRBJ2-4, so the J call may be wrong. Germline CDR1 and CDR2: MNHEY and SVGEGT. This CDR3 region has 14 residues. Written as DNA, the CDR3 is TGTGCCAGCAGGTCCCAACAGGGGAACGGCATTCAGTACTTC. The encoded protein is CASRSQQGNGIQYF.

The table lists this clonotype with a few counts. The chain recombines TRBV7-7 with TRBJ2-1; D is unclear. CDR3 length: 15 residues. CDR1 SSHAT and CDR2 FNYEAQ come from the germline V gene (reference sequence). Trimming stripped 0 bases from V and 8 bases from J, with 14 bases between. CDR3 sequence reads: CASSLALTSRDEQFF. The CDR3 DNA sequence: TGTGCCAGCAGCTTAGCCCTCACCAGTCGTGATGAGCAGTTCTTC.

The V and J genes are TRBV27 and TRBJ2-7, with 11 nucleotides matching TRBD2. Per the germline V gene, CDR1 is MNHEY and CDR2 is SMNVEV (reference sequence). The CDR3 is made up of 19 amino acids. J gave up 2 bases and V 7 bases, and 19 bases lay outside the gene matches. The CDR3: CASKPLEKGLAAGAYEQYF. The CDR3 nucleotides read TGTGCCAGCAAGCCCCTTGAAAAGGGACTAGCGGCCGGAGCCTACGAGCAGTACTTC.

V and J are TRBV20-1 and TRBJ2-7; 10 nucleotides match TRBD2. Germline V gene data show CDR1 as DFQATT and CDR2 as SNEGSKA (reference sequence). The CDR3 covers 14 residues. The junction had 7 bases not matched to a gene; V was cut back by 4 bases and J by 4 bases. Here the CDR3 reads CSANRQGLAYEQYF. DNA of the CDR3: TGCAGTGCTAACCGGCAGGGACTAGCGTACGAGCAGTACTTC.

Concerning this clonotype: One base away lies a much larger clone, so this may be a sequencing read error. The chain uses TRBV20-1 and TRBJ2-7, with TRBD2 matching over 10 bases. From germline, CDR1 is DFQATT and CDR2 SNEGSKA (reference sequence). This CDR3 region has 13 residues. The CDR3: CSAPTSGSHERYF. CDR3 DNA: TGCAGTGCTCCGACTAGCGGGTCCCACGAGCGGTACTTC.